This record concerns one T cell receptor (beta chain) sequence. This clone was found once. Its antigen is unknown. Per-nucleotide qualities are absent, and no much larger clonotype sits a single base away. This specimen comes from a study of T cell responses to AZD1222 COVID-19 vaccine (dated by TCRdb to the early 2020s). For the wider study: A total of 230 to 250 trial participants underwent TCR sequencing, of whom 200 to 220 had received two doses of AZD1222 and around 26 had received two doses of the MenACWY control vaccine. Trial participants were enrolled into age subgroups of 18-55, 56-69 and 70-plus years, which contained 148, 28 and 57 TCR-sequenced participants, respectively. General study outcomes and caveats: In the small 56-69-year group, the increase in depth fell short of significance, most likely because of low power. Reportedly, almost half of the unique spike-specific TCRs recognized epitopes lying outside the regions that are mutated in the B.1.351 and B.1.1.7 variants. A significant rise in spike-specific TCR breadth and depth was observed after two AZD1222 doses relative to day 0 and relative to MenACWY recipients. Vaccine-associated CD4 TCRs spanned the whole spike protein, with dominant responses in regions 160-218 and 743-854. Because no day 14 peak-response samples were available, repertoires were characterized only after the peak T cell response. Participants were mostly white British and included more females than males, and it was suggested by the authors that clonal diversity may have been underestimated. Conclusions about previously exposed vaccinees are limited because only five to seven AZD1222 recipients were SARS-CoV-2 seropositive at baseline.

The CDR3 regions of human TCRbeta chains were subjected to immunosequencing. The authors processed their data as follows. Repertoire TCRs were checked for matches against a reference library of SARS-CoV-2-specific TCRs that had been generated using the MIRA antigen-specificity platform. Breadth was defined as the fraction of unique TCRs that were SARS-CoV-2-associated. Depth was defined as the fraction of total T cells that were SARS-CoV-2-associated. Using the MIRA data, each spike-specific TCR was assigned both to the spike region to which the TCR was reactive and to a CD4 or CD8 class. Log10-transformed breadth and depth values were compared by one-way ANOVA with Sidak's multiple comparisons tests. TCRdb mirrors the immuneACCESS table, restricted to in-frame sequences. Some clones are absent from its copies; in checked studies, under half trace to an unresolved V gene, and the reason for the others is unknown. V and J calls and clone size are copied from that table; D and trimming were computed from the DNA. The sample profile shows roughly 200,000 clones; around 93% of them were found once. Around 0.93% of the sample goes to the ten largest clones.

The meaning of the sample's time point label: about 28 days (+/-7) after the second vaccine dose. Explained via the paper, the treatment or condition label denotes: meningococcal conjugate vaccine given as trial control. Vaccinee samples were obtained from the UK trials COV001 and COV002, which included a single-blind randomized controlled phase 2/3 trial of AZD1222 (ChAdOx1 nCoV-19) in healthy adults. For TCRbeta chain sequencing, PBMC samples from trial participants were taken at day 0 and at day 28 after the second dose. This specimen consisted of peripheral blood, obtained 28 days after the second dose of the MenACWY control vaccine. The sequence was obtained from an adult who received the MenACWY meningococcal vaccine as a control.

The DNA reads TGTGCCAGCAGCCTCTCCTCGGGACAGGCCTACGAGCAGTACTTC. The resulting protein is CASSLSSGQAYEQYF. The chain uses TRBV7-2 and TRBJ2-7; 8 of the junction bases match TRBD1. The junction shows trimming of 5 bases on V and 2 bases on J, and the gene matches do not reach 8 bases of it. CDR1 and CDR2, per the germline V gene, are SGHTA and FQGNSA. Reading from cysteine to phenylalanine, the CDR3 counts 15 amino acids. Just the 45-base CDR3 DNA is kept, in frame starting at base 1.